The 22 T cell receptor beta chains in this list originate from one sample, sequenced in a study of control samples from healthy donors and cancer patients. Assay used: immunoSEQ multiplex PCR; TCRdb lists only in-frame clones, some missing. In the table there are about 160,000 clones, 96% of which are singletons. Sequenced: blood. The receptors originated from a woman in her 30s in good health.

This rearrangement joins TRBV9 to TRBJ2-1; TRBD2 aligns across 8 bases. Germline assignment: CDR1 SGDLS and CDR2 YYNGEE. The CDR3 runs 17 residues. Trimming cost V 3 bases and J 0 bases; bases outside gene matches: 8. The CDR3 is CASSAGTSISSYNEQFF. CDR3 DNA: TGTGCCAGCAGCGCCGGGACTAGTATAAGCTCCTACAATGAGCAGTTCTTC.

The chain links TRBV6-6 to TRBJ1-5; D uncertain. This CDR3 comprises 15 residues. Germline CDR1 is MNHNY and CDR2 is SVGAGI (reference sequence). Trimming shortened V by 0 bases and J by 0 bases, and 6 bases separated the two germline ends. CDR3 nucleotide sequence: TGTGCCAGCAGTTACTCAACGGATAGCAATCAGCCCCAGCATTTT. This codes for CASSYSTDSNQPQHF.

This clone was recorded only once. This chain joins TRBV30 and TRBJ1-3; tentative D call: TRBD1 (5 bases). There are 14 residues in the CDR3. CDR1 is GTSNPN and CDR2 is SVGIG in the germline V gene (reference sequence). With 3 bases removed from V and 0 bases from J, the gap between germline ends came to 9 bases. The CDR3 here is CAWRGTNSGNTIYF. The DNA for the CDR3 is TGTGCCTGGAGAGGGACCAACTCTGGAAACACCATATATTTT.

This clone was recorded only once. This chain uses TRBV10-3 with TRBJ2-2, with TRBD1 as a possible D gene (5 bases). The CDR3 is 16 residues long. V lost 3 bases and J lost 9, with 20 bases in between. Germline CDR1 ENHRY, CDR2 SYGVKD. The chain's CDR3 is CAISEGAGSIFRELFF. CDR3 DNA sequence: TGTGCCATCAGTGAAGGGGCAGGGTCCATCTTCAGGGAGCTGTTTTTT.

This clone was recorded only once. V gene TRBV19 combines with J gene TRBJ2-7; unclear D gene. The CDR3 extends over 13 amino acids. Looked up from germline, CDR1 is LNHDA and CDR2 is SQIVND (reference sequence). V was cut by 5 bases and J by 2 bases, with 10 bases left in between. CDR3 coding DNA: TGTGCCAGTAGTTTTCGCACCACCTACGAGCAGTACTTC. As protein: CASSFRTTYEQYF. The variable domain in full, completed from reference TRBV19 and TRBJ2-7, reads DGGITQSPKYLFRKEGQNVTLSCEQNLNHDAMYWYRQDPGQGLRLIYYSQIVNDFQKGDIAEGYSVSREKKESFPLTVTSAQKNPTAFYLCASSFRTTYEQYFGPGTRLTVT.

The genes are TRBV4-1 and TRBJ1-4; D call uncertain. CDR3 length equals 14 residues. Per the germline V gene, CDR1 is MGHRA and CDR2 is YSYEKL. With 3 bases removed from V and 7 bases from J, the gap between germline ends came to 12 bases. This CDR3 reads CASSQDLSGEKLFF. CDR3 nucleotides: TGCGCCAGCAGCCAGGACCTCTCAGGTGAAAAACTGTTTTTT.

This clone was counted between two and nine times. The genes are TRBV29-1 and TRBJ2-1; 8 bases fit TRBD2. The J segment lost 8 bases and the V segment lost 4 bases, leaving 7 bases of the junction unmatched. The germline V gene encodes CDR1 SQVTM and CDR2 ANQGSEA. This CDR3 is built from 13 residues. In DNA form, the CDR3 reads TGCAGCGTTGCCAGCGGGAGTGGTCATGAGCAGTTCTTC. This translates into CSVASGSGHEQFF.

The chain links TRBV9 to TRBJ1-5; no reliable D call. Germline V gene data show CDR1 as SGDLS and CDR2 as YYNGEE. This CDR3 contains 14 residues. Trimming took off 3 bases at V and 1 base at J, with 8 bases between the two ends. CDR3 protein: CASSGPGSNQPQHF. The CDR3 DNA is TGTGCCAGCAGCGGGCCGGGGAGCAATCAGCCCCAGCATTTT.

The V call is TRBV4-1, the J call TRBJ1-1; 8 bases are shared with TRBD1. The CDR3 loop spans 15 amino acids. Trimming at V came to 6 bases and at J to 0 bases, leaving 6 bases not matched to a gene. Germline V gene data show CDR1 as MGHRA and CDR2 as YSYEKL. The CDR3 is CASRYRTGMNTEAFF. CDR3 in DNA: TGCGCCAGCAGATATAGGACAGGGATGAACACTGAAGCTTTCTTT.

As DNA, the CDR3 is TGCGCCAGCAGCCAACTGGGACAGGGAATGAATGGCTACACCTTC. Translation gives CASSQLGQGMNGYTF. The rearrangement links TRBV4-1 to TRBJ1-2, with 9 bases aligning to TRBD1. The J segment lost 6 bases and the V segment lost 2 bases, leaving 7 bases of the junction unmatched. This CDR3 spans 15 amino acids. Germline CDR1 reads MGHRA; CDR2 reads YSYEKL.

The CDR3 DNA sequence: TGTGCCAGTAAAAAGGGCCTAGCGGGAGGGGGCAGCTCCTACAATGAGCAGTTCTTC. Amino acid sequence: CASKKGLAGGGSSYNEQFF. The chain has TRBV19 and TRBJ2-1; 12 bases match TRBD2. Germline V gene sequence: CDR1 LNHDA, CDR2 SQIVND (reference sequence). V shed 7 bases, J shed 0 bases, and the junction held 13 bases outside the gene matches. The CDR3 loop spans 19 amino acids.

The chain is built from TRBV25-1 and TRBJ1-1, with D possibly TRBD1 on 6 matching bases. CDR3 length: 14 residues. Trimming cost V 7 bases and J 2 bases, with 14 bases left between them. From germline, CDR1 is MGHDK and CDR2 SYGVNS. The CDR3 sequence: CASTRRGGNTEAFF. Written as DNA, the CDR3 is TGTGCCAGCACAAGAAGGGGGGGAAACACTGAAGCTTTCTTT.

This chain joins TRBV5-4 and TRBJ2-7, with 11 bases that match TRBD2. Trimming at V came to 8 bases and at J to 7 bases, leaving 17 bases not matched to a gene. The germline V gene has CDR1 SGHNT and CDR2 YYREEE (reference sequence). The CDR3 runs to 16 residues. Written as DNA, the CDR3 is TGTGCCAGTTTGGAACTAGCGGGAGCCCGGGGCGTAGAGCAGTACTTC. This sequence encodes CASLELAGARGVEQYF.

V usage is TRBV7-8 and J usage is TRBJ2-5; D is unresolved. The V gene's germline CDR1 is SGHVS and CDR2 FQNEAQ. CDR3 length: 14 residues. Trimming stripped 2 bases from V and 2 bases from J, with 9 bases between. The CDR3 bases are TGTGCCAGCAGCTTAAGGGCTAGACAAGAGACCCAGTACTTC. Translating gives CASSLRARQETQYF.

The CDR3, as DNA: TGCGCCAGCAGATGGGGACTAGCGGTCTACAATGAGCAGTTCTTC. Translated: CASRWGLAVYNEQFF. The chain has TRBV5-1 and TRBJ2-1, with 11 positions matching TRBD2. Trimming removed 5 bases from V and 3 bases from J; junction bases left unmatched: 4. The CDR3 sequence is 15 residues long. Germline lookup yields CDR1 SGHRS and CDR2 YFSETQ.

This chain uses TRBV7-9 with TRBJ1-4; no clear D gene. V lost 2 bases and J lost 7, with 5 bases in between. Germline loops: CDR1 SEHNR, CDR2 FQNEAQ (reference sequence). CDR3 length: 12 amino acids. For the CDR3, the DNA is TGTGCCAGCAGCTTAAGGCTTGAAAAACTGTTTTTT. Translated: CASSLRLEKLFF.

The chain uses TRBV27 and TRBJ2-1; a possible D gene is TRBD1 (6 bases). The CDR3 totals 17 residues. V was cut by 3 bases and J by 0 bases, with 15 bases left in between. Germline CDR1 is MNHEY and CDR2 is SMNVEV (reference sequence). CDR3 nucleotide sequence: TGTGCCAGCAGTTTCCGATACAGGGTAATCTCCTACAATGAGCAGTTCTTC. The encoded protein is CASSFRYRVISYNEQFF.

The chain uses TRBV15 and TRBJ1-4; possibly TRBD1 for D (6 bases). This CDR3 is 13 amino acids long. CDR1 LNHNV and CDR2 YYDKDF come from the germline V gene (reference sequence). The V and J ends lost 0 bases and 13 bases respectively, with 12 bases between them. The CDR3 coding sequence is TGTGCCACCAGCAGAGAAAGACAGGAGAGACTGTTTTTT. Protein product: CATSRERQERLFF.

The V call is TRBV19, the J call TRBJ2-1, with D tentatively TRBD1 (5 bases). Germline V CDR1 and CDR2: LNHDA, SQIVND (reference sequence). There are 12 residues in the CDR3. V lost 2 bases and J 12 bases, leaving 11 bases between the germline ends. The CDR3 DNA is TGTGCCAGTAGTATAAGGGGAAGGGGGCAGTTCTTC. Translation: CASSIRGRGQFF.

This clone was seen just once. The J gene is TRBJ2-2, the V gene TRBV3-1 (or the pseudogene TRBV3-2), with 7 bases aligning to TRBD2. This CDR3 region has 13 residues. Trimming removed 5 bases from V and 6 bases from J; junction bases left unmatched: 3. Germline loops: CDR1 LGHDT, CDR2 YNNKEL (reference sequence). CDR3 residues: CASSAGLAGELFF. The CDR3 DNA sequence: TGTGCCAGCAGCGCAGGACTAGCCGGGGAGCTGTTTTTT.

The chain links TRBV21-1 to TRBJ1-6. TRBV21-1 is reported as a pseudogene. The CDR3 is made up of 17 amino acids. CDR3 protein: CASNPQEGALDNSPLHF. CDR3 DNA sequence: TGTGCCAGCAACCCACAGGAGGGCGCGTTGGATAATTCACCCCTCCACTTT.

CDR3 region: CASSYGTSFDEQFF. CDR3 nucleotides: TGTGCCAGCAGTTACGGGACTAGCTTCGATGAGCAGTTCTTC. The chain joins TRBV6-5 to TRBJ2-1; TRBD2 matches 9 bases. The germline V gene encodes CDR1 MNHEY and CDR2 SVGAGI. This CDR3 has 14 amino acids. Unmatched junction bases numbered 4, after V lost 2 bases and J lost 8 bases.